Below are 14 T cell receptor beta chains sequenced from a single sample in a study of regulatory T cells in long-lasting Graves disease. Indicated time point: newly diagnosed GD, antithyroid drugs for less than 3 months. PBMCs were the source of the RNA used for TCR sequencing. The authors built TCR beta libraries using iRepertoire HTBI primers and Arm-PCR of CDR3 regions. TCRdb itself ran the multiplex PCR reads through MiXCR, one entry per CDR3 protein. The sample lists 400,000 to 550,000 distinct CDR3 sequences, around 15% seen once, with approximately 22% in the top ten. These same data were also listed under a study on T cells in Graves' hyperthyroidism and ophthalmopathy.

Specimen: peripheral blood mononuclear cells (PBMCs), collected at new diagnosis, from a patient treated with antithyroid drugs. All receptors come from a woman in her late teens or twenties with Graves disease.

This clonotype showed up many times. In DNA, the CDR3 is TGTGCCAGCAGTACATCTAGGGCCACTTACGAGCAGTACTTC. This codes for CASSTSRATYEQYF. V gene TRBV11-2 combines with J gene TRBJ2-7, with D unresolved. The CDR3 extends over 14 amino acids. V dropped 6 bases and J dropped 4 bases, with 16 bases sitting between them. The germline V gene has CDR1 SGHAT and CDR2 FQNNGV.

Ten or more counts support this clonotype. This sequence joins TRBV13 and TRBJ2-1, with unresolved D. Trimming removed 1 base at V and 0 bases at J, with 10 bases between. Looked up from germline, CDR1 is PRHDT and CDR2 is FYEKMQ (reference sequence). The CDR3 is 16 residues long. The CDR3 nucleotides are TGTGCCAGCAGCTTAGAGCAGAAGAGCTCCTACAATGAGCAGTTCTTC. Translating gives CASSLEQKSSYNEQFF.

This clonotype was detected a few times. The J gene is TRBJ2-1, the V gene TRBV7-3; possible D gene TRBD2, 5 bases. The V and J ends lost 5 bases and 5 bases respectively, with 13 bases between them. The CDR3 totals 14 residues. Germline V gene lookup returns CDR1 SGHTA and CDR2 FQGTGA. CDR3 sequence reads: CASSPQLAHNEQFF. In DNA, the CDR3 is TGTGCCAGCAGCCCCCAGCTAGCCCACAATGAGCAGTTCTTC.

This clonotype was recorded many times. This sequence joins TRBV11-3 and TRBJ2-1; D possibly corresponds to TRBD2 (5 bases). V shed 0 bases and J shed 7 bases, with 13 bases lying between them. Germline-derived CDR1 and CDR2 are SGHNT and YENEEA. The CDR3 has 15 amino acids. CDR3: CASSLDRVATNEQFF. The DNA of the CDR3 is TGTGCCAGCAGCTTAGATCGGGTAGCGACGAATGAGCAGTTCTTC.

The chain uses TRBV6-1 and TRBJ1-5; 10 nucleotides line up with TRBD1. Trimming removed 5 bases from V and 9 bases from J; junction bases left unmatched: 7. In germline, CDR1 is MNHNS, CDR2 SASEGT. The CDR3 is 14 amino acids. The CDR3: CASSPQDRGLPQHF. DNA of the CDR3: TGTGCCAGCAGTCCACAGGACAGGGGGTTGCCCCAGCATTTT.

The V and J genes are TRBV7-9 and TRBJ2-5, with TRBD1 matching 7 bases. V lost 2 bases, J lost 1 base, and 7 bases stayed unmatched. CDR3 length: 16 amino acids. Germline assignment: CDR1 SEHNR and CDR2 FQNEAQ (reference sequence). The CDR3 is CASSLRQGPSQETQYF. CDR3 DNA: TGTGCCAGCAGCTTAAGACAGGGACCTTCCCAAGAGACCCAGTACTTC.

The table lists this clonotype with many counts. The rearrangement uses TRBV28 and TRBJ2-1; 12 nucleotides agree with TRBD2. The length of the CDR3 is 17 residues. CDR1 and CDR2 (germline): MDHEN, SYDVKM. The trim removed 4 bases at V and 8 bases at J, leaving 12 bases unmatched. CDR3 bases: TGTGCCAGCAGTTGGGGGTTGCTAGCGGGAGGGTTGGATGAGCAGTTCTTC. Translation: CASSWGLLAGGLDEQFF. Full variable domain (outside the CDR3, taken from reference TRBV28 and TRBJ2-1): DVKVTQSSRYLVKRTGEKVFLECVQDMDHENMFWYRQDPGLGLRLIYFSYDVKMKEKGDIPEGYSVSREKKERFSLILESASTNQTSMYLCASSWGLLAGGLDEQFFGPGTRLTVL.

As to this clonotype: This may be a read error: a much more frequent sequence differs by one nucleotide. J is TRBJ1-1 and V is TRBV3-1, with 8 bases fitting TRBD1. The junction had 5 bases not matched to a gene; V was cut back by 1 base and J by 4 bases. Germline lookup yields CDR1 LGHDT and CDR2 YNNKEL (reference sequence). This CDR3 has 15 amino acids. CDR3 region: CASSQGGQGGTEAFF. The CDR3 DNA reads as TGTGCCAGCAGCCAAGGTGGACAGGGAGGCACTGAAGCTTTCTTT.

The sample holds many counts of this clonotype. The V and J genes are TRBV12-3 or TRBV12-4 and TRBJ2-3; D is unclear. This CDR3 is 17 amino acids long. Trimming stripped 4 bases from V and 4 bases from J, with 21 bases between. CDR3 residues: CASSSALALPRADTQYF. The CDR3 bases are TGTGCCAGCAGTTCTGCGCTCGCCCTCCCTCGGGCAGATACGCAGTATTTT.

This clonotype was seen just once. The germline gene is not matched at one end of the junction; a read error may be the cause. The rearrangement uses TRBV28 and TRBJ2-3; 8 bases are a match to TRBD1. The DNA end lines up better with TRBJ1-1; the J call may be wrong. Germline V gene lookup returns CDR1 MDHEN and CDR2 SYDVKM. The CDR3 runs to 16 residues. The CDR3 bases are TGCGCCAGCAGCTTTAAGTGGTCTGCAGGGGGCTCTGAAGCTTTCTTT. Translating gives CASSFKWSAGGSEAFF.

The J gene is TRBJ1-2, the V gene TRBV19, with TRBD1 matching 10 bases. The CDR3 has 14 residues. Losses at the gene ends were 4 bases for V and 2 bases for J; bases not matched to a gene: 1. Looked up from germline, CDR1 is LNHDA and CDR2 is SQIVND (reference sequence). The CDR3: CASSKGQGNYGYTF. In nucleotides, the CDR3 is TGTGCCAGTAGTAAGGGACAGGGGAACTATGGCTACACCTTC.

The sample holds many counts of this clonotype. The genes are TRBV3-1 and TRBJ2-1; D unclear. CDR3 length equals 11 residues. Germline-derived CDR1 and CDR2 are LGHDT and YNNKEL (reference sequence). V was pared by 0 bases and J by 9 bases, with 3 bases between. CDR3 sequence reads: CASSQDLEQFF. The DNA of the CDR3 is TGTGCCAGCAGCCAAGATCTTGAGCAGTTCTTC.

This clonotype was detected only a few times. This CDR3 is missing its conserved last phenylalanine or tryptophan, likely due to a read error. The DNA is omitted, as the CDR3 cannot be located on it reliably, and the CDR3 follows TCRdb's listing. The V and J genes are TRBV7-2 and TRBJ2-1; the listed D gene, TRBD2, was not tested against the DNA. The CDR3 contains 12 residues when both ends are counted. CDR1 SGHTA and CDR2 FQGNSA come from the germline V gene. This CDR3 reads CASSLSGLAGEI.

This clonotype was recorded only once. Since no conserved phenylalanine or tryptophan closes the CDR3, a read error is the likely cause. DNA for the CDR3: TGTGCCAGCAGCTTAGTAGTTAGCGGGAGAAGTAATGGGCAGTTCGTC. Its protein is CASSLVVSGRSNGQFV. V gene TRBV11-3 combines with J gene TRBJ2-1, with 9 bases that match TRBD2. Germline CDR1 reads SGHNT; CDR2 reads YENEEA. The CDR3 covers 16 residues.